This record looks at one T cell receptor (beta chain) sequence and its context. Its antigen is unknown. Per-nucleotide qualities are absent, and no much larger clonotype sits a single base away. This sample is part of a study of blood T cells in healthy people across ages (dated by TCRdb to between 2015 and 2017). Turning to the overall study: In model experiments, roughly one uniquely barcoded TCR beta cDNA molecule per two T cells was captured by template switching. To track age-related changes in TCR beta repertoire diversity, the study relied on deep sequencing normalized with unique cDNA molecular identifiers. The donors were divided into four age groups: young (average approximately 15 years), middle-aged (over 35), aged (about 56) and long-lived (approximately 74). To avoid experimental bias, donors of different ages were spread randomly across the sequencing lanes. Using the same blood draw, the study looked at two additional independent replicas of 1 million unique cDNA reads for two donors, one aged 18 to 30 and the other aged 80 or older. Here is what the overall study found, with its caveats: Because profiling used bulk unsorted PBMCs, naive and antigen-experienced compartments could not be compared conclusively. The percentage of naive T cells measured by flow cytometry correlated strongly with observed TCR beta diversity. Because the CMV infection status of the donors was unknown, age-related changes in expanded clonotypes may potentially have been confounded. As age increased, observed TCR beta diversity per million T cells dropped in a roughly linear way, and a significant reduction was already evident by age about 40. Estimates of total diversity based on one million sequenced T cells were considered lower bounds and underestimates. Compared with the aged group, the long-lived group had more naive CD4+ T cells, fewer expanded clones and increased TCR diversity, a pattern suggesting age selection.

Systemically healthy Caucasian individuals from Russia, over 30 in total and aged about 6 to 95 years, were included as donors. Each donor gave approximately 9.3 milliliters of peripheral blood, collected into EDTA-treated Vacutainer tubes. Ficoll-Paque density-gradient centrifugation was used to isolate PBMCs, with at least 7 million per sample. Total RNA was extracted from PBMCs with Trizol reagent, with at least 5 micrograms obtained per sample. For every donor, flow cytometry on a PBMC aliquot measured the percentage of naive CD45RAhigh/CD27high T cells. The library was made by 5' RACE. The second PCR ran for about 7 to 11 cycles and used a J-beta primer mix along with a sample-barcoded 5' primer. A template-switch 5' adaptor carrying 12 random nucleotides introduced a unique molecular identifier onto each TCR beta cDNA molecule. At least 2.5 million CDR3-containing paired-end reads were obtained from each sample. First-strand cDNA was synthesized from all RNA with the Mint cDNA synthesis kit, primed by a TRBC-specific oligonucleotide. After uracil-DNA glycosylase treatment, a first 18-cycle PCR used universal primers M1SS and BC2_uni_R on all cDNA. The paper's data handling went like this. For normalization, 1 million high-quality reads were randomly selected from each sample, with every read carrying a distinct molecular identifier. Instead of being binned into consensus sequences, reads that shared molecular identifiers were thrown out. MiTCR, run with a Q25 quality threshold and the strictest error-elimination algorithm, handled CDR3 identification, clonotype clustering and error correction. Lower-bound total TCR beta diversity was estimated with a nonparametric unseen species model using Euler transformation. TCRdb trimmed the raw reads at Q25, called clones with MiXCR and kept productive beta chains. Rows with a matching CDR3 protein are joined into one entry that keeps the most common DNA and genes. Clone size and V and J calls follow TCRdb, not the original study. In all, the sample holds 1.5 million to 2 million distinct CDR3 sequences, and about 39% of those were seen once. More than 20% of the sample comes from the top ten.

The sequenced sample was blood. The receptor was derived from a human donor in good health.

This receptor has the CDR3 CASSPRTGSSNQPQHF. The DNA sequence reads TGTGCCAGCAGCCCACGGACAGGGTCGAGCAATCAGCCCCAGCATTTT. The sequence joins TRBV7-2 to TRBJ1-5, with 8 bases in between that match TRBD1. CDR3 length: 16 amino acids, cysteine to phenylalanine. Only CDR3 DNA is held: 48 bases, read in frame from base 1. In the germline V gene, CDR1 corresponds to SGHTA and CDR2 to FQGNSA. Germline trimming: 5 bases from V, 1 base from J; junction bases outside gene matches: 7.